This T cell receptor (beta chain) was captured in a study of blood T cell repertoires in COVID-19. Study-wide context: The samples span acute and convalescent COVID-19 from the United States, Italy and Spain. Sample material is recorded as cDNA or gDNA derived from T cells, B-cell-depleted T cells, or PBMCs.

TCRdb's copy holds only in-frame clones and misses some; the assay was immunoSEQ multiplex PCR. The profile shows fewer than 200,000 clones, around 83% of them singletons. The count of this clone is one. In germline, CDR1 is KGHDR, CDR2 SFDVKD. V shed 2 bases, J shed 2 bases, and the junction held 4 bases outside the gene matches. This CDR3 spans 15 amino acids. V and J are TRBV24-1 and TRBJ2-5, with TRBD2 matching 7 bases. The receptor comes from a woman in her 70s with COVID-19, enrolled during active disease. The sample comprised peripheral blood. In DNA, the CDR3 is TGTGCCACCAGTGATTGGACTAGGAAGCAAGAGACCCAGTACTTC. It codes for CATSDWTRKQETQYF.